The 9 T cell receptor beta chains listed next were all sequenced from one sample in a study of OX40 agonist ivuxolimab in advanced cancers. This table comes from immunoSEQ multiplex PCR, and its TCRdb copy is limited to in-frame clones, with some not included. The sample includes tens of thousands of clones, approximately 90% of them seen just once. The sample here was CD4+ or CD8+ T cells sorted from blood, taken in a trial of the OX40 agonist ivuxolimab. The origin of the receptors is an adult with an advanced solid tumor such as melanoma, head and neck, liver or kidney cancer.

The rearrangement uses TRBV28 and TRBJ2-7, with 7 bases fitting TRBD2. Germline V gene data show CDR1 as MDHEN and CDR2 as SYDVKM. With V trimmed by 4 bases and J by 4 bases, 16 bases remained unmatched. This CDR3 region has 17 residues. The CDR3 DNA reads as TGTGCCAGCAGTTACCCGACTAGCCCGACGGCGACGTACGAGCAGTACTTC. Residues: CASSYPTSPTATYEQYF.

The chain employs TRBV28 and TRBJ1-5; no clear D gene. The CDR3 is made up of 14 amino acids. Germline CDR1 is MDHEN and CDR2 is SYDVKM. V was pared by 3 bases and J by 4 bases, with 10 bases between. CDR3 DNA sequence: TGTGCCAGCAGTTTCCGGCAAGGGAATCAGCCCCAGCATTTT. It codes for CASSFRQGNQPQHF.

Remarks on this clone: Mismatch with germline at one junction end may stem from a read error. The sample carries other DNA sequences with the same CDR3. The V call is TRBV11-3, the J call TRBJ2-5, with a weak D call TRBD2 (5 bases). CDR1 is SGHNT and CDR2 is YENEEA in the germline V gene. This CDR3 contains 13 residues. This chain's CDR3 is CASSLRGQETQYF. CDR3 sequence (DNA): TGCGCCAGCAGCTTACGGGGCCAAGAGACCCAGTACTTC. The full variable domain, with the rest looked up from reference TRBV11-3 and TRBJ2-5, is EAGVVQSPRYKIIEKKQPVAFWCNPISGHNTLYWYLQNLGQGPELLIRYENEEAVDDSQLPKDRFSAERLKGVDSTLKIQPAELGDSAVYLCASSLRGQETQYFGPGTRLLVL.

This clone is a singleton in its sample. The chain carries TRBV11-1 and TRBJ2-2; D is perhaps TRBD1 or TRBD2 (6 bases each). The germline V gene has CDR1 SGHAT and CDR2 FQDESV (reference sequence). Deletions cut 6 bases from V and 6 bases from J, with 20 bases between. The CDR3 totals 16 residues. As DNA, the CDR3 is TGTGCCAGCAGTCCCATCCCGGAGGGGGTCTCCGGGGAGCTGTTTTTT. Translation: CASSPIPEGVSGELFF.

The DNA of the CDR3 is TGTGCCAGCAGCCCAGCAGGGCTAGCTGCCTACAATGAGCAGTTCTTC. This encodes CASSPAGLAAYNEQFF. The chain couples TRBV7-8 to TRBJ2-1; D may correspond to TRBD1 or TRBD2 (5 bases each). Trimming took off 5 bases at V and 2 bases at J, with 16 bases between the two ends. The CDR3 runs to 16 residues. In germline, CDR1 is SGHVS, CDR2 FQNEAQ.

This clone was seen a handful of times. CDR3 in amino acids: CASSFTPGLAYNEQFF. The CDR3 nucleotides are TGTGCCAGCAGCTTTACCCCGGGACTAGCGTACAATGAGCAGTTCTTC. The gene calls are TRBV28 and TRBJ2-1, with TRBD2 matching over 10 bases. After removal of 6 bases from V and 4 bases from J, the junction contained 9 bases not matched to a gene. The CDR3 is made up of 16 amino acids. Germline V gene sequence: CDR1 MDHEN, CDR2 SYDVKM.

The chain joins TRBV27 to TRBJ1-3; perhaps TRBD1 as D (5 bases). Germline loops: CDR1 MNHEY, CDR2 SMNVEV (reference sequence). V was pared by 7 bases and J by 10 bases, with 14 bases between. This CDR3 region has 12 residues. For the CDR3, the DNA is TGTGCCAGCAACGATGCGGGGGGAACCATATATTTT. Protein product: CASNDAGGTIYF.

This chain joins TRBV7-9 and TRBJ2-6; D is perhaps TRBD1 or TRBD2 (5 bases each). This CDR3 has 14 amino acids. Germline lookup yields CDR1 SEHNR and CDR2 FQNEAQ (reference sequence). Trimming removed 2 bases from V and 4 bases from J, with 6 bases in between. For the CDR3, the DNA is TGTGCCAGCAGCTTAAGGGACGGGGCCAACGTCCTGACTTTC. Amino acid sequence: CASSLRDGANVLTF.

CDR3 protein: CASSVAGGDSGANVLTF. The CDR3 nucleotides read TGTGCCAGCAGTGTAGCGGGAGGCGACTCTGGGGCCAACGTCCTGACTTTC. The chain links TRBV28 to TRBJ2-6, with 10 bases that match TRBD2. Germline assignment: CDR1 MDHEN and CDR2 SYDVKM. V was clipped by 5 bases and J by 0 bases; unmatched bases: 4. The CDR3 is 17 amino acids. The full variable domain, completed using reference TRBV28 and TRBJ2-6, is DVKVTQSSRYLVKRTGEKVFLECVQDMDHENMFWYRQDPGLGLRLIYFSYDVKMKEKGDIPEGYSVSREKKERFSLILESASTNQTSMYLCASSVAGGDSGANVLTFGAGSRLTVL.